Listed below are T cell receptor beta chains from one sample, sequenced in a study of T cell repertoires in cytomegalovirus infection. TCRdb re-called the reads with MiXCR, one entry per CDR3 protein. Found here are 150,000 to 200,000 distinct CDR3 sequences, about an eighth of them singletons; the top ten hold approximately 30%. The sequenced material came from PBMCs. These receptor sequences come from a human donor in good health (CMV status not recorded). Some clones in this sample may be carry-over from other donors' samples. The CDR3 runs from the conserved cysteine through the conserved F or W. A D gene is named only where the DNA matches it firmly. Rows may omit the clone size; those that give it use once, few, many or a size class.

TRBV28,once,TRBJ1-2,.,TGTGCCAGCAGCCGAGGGGACACAGGACCCTATGGCTACACCTTC,CASSRGDTGPYGYTF
TRBV19,.,TRBJ1-5,.,TGTGCCAGTAGTATCGGCAGCGCCAGCAATCAGCCCCAGCATTTT,CASSIGSASNQPQHF
TRBV28,few,TRBJ1-2,TRBD1,TGTGCCAGCAGTCTTTCCGGGACAGGTCCCTCCATCGGCTATGGCTACACCTTC,CASSLSGTGPSIGYGYTF
TRBV29-1,once,TRBJ1-4,.,TGCAGCGTCGTCTCCCCGGGCAGGGGTGAAAAACTGTTTTTT,CSVVSPGRGEKLFF
TRBV5-6,few,TRBJ1-5,.,TGTGCCAGCAGCTATTACAGGGTTGAGGGCAATCAGCCCCAGCATTTT,CASSYYRVEGNQPQHF
TRBV29-1,few,TRBJ2-1,.,TGCAGCGTTGAGATCCAGCGGTACAATGAGCAGTTCTTC,CSVEIQRYNEQFF
TRBV20-1,few,TRBJ1-5,TRBD1,TGCAGTGCTAGTCGCCAGGGGGCTGGGTTAGGTCAGCCCCAGCATTTT,CSASRQGAGLGQPQHF
TRBV18,few,TRBJ2-7,.,TGTGCCAGCTCAGCCCTGACAGGCTCCATCTACGAGCAGTACTTC,CASSALTGSIYEQYF
TRBV12-3/TRBV12-4,many,TRBJ1-1,.,TGTGCCAGCAGTTTAAACGTACCGAACACTGAAGCTTTCTTT,CASSLNVPNTEAFF
TRBV15,.,TRBJ2-7,.,TGTGCCACCAGCAGAGACGGGAGAGGATACGAGCAGTACTTC,CATSRDGRGYEQYF
TRBV12-5,many,TRBJ2-3,TRBD2,TGTGCTAGTGGTTTGGGGAGGGGAGGGAGGGAGATCACAGATACGCAGTATTTT,CASGLGRGGREITDTQYF
TRBV27,many,TRBJ1-1,TRBD1,TGTGCCAGCAGTTTCCGCGGGACAGCGGGGAACACTGAAGCTTTCTTT,CASSFRGTAGNTEAFF
TRBV15,few,TRBJ2-1,.,TGTGCCACCAGCAGAGACAGGGTTAAAGGCAATGAGCAGTTCTTC,CATSRDRVKGNEQFF
TRBV7-6,many,TRBJ1-1,.,TGTGCCAGCAGCTTATTTACCGACGGCACTGAAGCTTTCTTT,CASSLFTDGTEAFF
TRBV29-1,.,TRBJ2-5,.,TGCAGCGTTGAAGTAGGTGGAGAGACCCAGTACTTC,CSVEVGGETQYF
TRBV7-2,many,TRBJ2-3,.,TGTGCCAGCAGCTCCTCCGTAAGGTCCCCCACAGATACGCAGTATTTT,CASSSSVRSPTDTQYF
TRBV7-3,.,TRBJ1-1,.,TGTGCCAGCAGCCCCCACGCGAACACTGAAGCTTTCTTT,CASSPHANTEAFF
TRBV6-6,many,TRBJ1-3,.,TGTGCCAGCAGTCTAGATGGGCTCTCTGGAAACACCATATATTTT,CASSLDGLSGNTIYF